The subject of this entry is one TCR beta chain. Its antigen is not known. A junction boundary mismatches the germline segment, possibly from a read error. There are 14 residues in the CDR3. The germline V gene has CDR1 MNHEY and CDR2 SVGEGT. The sample comes from a study of T cell repertoires in cytomegalovirus infection. Study-level background: CMV infection and matching HLA type were both indicated by public TCR beta signatures.

TCRdb reprocessed the reads with MiXCR, giving one entry per CDR3 protein. The data hold about a million distinct CDR3 sequences, with roughly 30% observed a single time. This specimen consisted of cultured CD8+ T cells from PBMCs, obtained from culture after CMV antigen stimulation. The TCR sequence derives from a human donor in good health (CMV status not recorded). Some clones in this sample may be carry-over from other donors' samples. This chain links TRBV6-2 or TRBV6-3 with TRBJ1-1; D gene uncertain. The CDR3 protein is CASSYVNKNTEAFF. Written as DNA, the CDR3 is TGTGCTAGCAGTTACGTAAACAAGAACACTGAAGCTTTCTTT.